This T cell receptor beta chain came from a study of T cells expressing NK-cell markers (dated by TCRdb to 2020 to 2022). Background for the entire study: TCR beta-chain repertoires were profiled in sorted CD3+CD56+NKG2C+, CD3+CD56+NKG2C- and CD3+CD56-NKG2C+ T-cell subsets from eight donors. All eight donors whose samples were sequenced were randomly selected healthy volunteers, three of them men and five women. Of the eight sequenced donors, seven were found to be HCMV-seropositive and one was found to be HCMV-seronegative. Libraries were sequenced as 2 x 150 bp reads on Illumina HiSeq 2000/2500, MiSeq or NextSeq.

To determine HCMV serostatus, a commercial ELISA kit was used to detect HCMV-specific IgG in serum. Peripheral blood mononuclear cells were isolated from blood by Ficoll density gradient centrifugation. CDR3 length: 17 amino acids, cysteine to phenylalanine. No DNA was logged. The CDR1 and CDR2 encoded by the germline V gene are SGHTS and YDEGEE. The data were produced on an Illumina HiSeq 2000. 5'RACE template switching, by which a universal primer site and unique molecular identifiers were added, was used to make TCR beta cDNA libraries. Synthesis of cDNA was primed from the TCR beta constant segment and was followed by two consecutive PCR amplification steps. Per the authors' processing: MIGEC handled demultiplexing of the reads and grouping by UMI, while MiTCR was used to assemble and quantify clonotypes. To exclude erroneous sequences, only TCR cDNA sequences supported by at least two reads were retained. Downstream repertoire analysis used the tcR package, and clonotypes were matched across fractions by CDR3 nucleotide sequence plus V segment. VDJmatch was used to annotate antigen specificity against VDJdb, with one amino acid substitution in CDR3 permitted. The reads went through TCRdb reprocessing, and each CDR3 protein sequence gets one entry with no DNA. The V and J calls were not made by the authors but by TCRdb's processing. The sample table on file contains over 200,000 distinct CDR3 sequences. Clones ranked in the top ten supply around 0.4% of the sample.

The research as a whole found: Whether the expanded NKG2C-expressing T cell clones were specific for HCMV antigens was left unclear. Those dominant clonotypes were again the most abundant among CD3+CD56-NKG2C+ cells in a few donors, at about 25-60.1%. For six donors, the dominant CD3+CD56+NKG2C+ clonotypes were among the top 10 CD8+ clonotypes and accounted for about 1.0-8% of CD8+ T cells.

With regard to this clonotype: What antigen it recognizes has not been identified.

The sample taken for sequencing was blood T cells: a sorted CD56 or NKG2C T cell subset, CD4+ or CD8+ T cells, or bulk PBMC T cells (not recorded which). The chain joins TRBV5-8 to TRBJ2-6. The source of this sequence is a man between 18 and 35 years old in good health. Donor details come from another sample of the same person, matched by shared clones. The CDR3 loop reads CASSLGQQPSGANVLTF.